This T cell receptor beta chain was captured in a study of cytomegalovirus exposure and HLA in healthy donors. Study-level results: Several top significant clusters appeared, in a later analysis, to be linked to common viral pathogens. From TCR beta sequences, most subjects' HLA-A and HLA-B alleles were reportedly predicted accurately.

The PCR contained 60 Vbeta and 13 Jbeta primers. Assay used: immunoSEQ multiplex PCR; TCRdb lists only in-frame clones, some missing. The sample contains about 180,000 clones, 77% of which appear only once. Note on this clone: What it recognizes is unknown.

The CDR3 loop spans 13 amino acids. The germline gives CDR1 MDHEN, CDR2 SYDVKM. Deletions cut 3 bases from V and 1 base from J, with 6 bases between. The chain recombines TRBV28 with TRBJ1-2; D is unresolved. The clonotype comes from a man between 18 and 29 years old in good health and CMV-seronegative. Sequencing input: PBMCs. Written as DNA, the CDR3 is TGTGCCAGCAGTTTCAGTAATAACTATGGCTACACCTTC. Translation gives CASSFSNNYGYTF.